This TCR beta chain came from a study of spatial heterogeneity in lung cancer. On the study more broadly: There were, on average, more than 9.5 raw-read appearances for each unique TCR and UMI combination.

The ends were cut back, 5 bases at V and 0 bases at J, with 15 bases in the middle. CDR1 is SGHAT and CDR2 is FQNNGV in the germline V gene. This CDR3 spans 16 amino acids. The sample's time point: sample taken at primary tumor resection. Whole RNA was taken from tumor, nontumor lung or frozen PBMC; it was then sequenced unsorted. The study tagged each TCR cDNA molecule with a unique molecular identifier. Using its own MiXCR run on the 5' RACE reads, TCRdb lists one record per CDR3 protein. The sample contains 25,000 or so distinct CDR3 sequences, approximately 8.4% of which appear only once. The chain uses TRBV11-2 and TRBJ2-3; D perhaps matches TRBD2 (7 bases). Here the sequenced sample was PBMCs, taken at surgery. The clonotype was recovered from a female donor with early-stage non-small cell lung cancer. CDR3 DNA: TGTGCCAGCAGCCGCGGGGGCGTCGTCAGCACAGATACGCAGTATTTT. Translation gives CASSRGGVVSTDTQYF.